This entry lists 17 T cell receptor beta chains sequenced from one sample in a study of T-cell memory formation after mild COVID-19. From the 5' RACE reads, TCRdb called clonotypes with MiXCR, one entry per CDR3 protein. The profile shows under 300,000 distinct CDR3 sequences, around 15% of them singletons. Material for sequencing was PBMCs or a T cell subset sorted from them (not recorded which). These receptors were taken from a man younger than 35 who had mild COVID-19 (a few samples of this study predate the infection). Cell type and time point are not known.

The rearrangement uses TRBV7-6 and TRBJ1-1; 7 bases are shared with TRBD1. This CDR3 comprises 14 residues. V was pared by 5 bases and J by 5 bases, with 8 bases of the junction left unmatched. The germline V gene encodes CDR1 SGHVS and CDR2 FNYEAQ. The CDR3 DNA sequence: TGTGCCAGCAGCCAGGGGGGGGGCAGGACTGAAGCTTTCTTT. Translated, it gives CASSQGGGRTEAFF.

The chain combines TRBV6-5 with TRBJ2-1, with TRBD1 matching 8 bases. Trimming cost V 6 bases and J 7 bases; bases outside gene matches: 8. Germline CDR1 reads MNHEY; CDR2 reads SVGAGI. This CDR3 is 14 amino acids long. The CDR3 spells CASREQGVRNEQFF. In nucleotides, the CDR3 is TGTGCCAGCAGGGAACAGGGGGTCAGAAATGAGCAGTTCTTC.

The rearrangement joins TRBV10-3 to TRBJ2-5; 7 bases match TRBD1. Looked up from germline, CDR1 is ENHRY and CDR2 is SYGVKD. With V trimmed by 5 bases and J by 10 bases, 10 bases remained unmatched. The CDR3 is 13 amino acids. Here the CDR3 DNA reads TGTGCCATCAGTTCCGGGACAGTCGTCGTCCAGTACTTC. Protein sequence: CAISSGTVVVQYF.

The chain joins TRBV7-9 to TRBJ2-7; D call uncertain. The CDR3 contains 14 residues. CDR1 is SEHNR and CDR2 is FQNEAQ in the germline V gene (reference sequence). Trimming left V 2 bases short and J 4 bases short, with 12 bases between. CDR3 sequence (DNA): TGTGCCAGCAGCTTAATGGACGTAGGATACGAGCAGTACTTC. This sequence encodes CASSLMDVGYEQYF.

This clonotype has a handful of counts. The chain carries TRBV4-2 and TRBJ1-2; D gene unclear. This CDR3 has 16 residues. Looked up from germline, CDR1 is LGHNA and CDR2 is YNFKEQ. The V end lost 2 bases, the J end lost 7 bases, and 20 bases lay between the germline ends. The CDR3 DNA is TGTGCCAGCAGCCAAAGGCGCGGGGTTAACTCGGGTGGCTACACCTTC. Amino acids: CASSQRRGVNSGGYTF.

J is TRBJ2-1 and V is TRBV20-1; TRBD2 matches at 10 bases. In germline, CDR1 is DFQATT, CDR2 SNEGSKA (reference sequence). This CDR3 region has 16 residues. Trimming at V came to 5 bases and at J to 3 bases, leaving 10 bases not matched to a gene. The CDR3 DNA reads TGCAGTGCTCAACTAGCGGGGTGGGCTAACTACAATGAGCAGTTCTTC. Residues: CSAQLAGWANYNEQFF.

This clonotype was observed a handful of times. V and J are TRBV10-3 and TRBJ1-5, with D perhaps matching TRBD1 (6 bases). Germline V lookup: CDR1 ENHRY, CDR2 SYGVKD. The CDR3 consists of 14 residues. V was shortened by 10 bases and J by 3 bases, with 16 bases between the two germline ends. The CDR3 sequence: CATSRGTLNQPQHF. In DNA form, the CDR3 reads TGTGCCACTTCCAGAGGGACACTCAATCAGCCCCAGCATTTT.

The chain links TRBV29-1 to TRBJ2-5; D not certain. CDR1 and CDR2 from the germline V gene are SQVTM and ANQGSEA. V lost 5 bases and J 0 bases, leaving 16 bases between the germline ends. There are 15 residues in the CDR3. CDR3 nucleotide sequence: TGCAGCGTTAGTTTTTCGGCCGCGAACCAAGAGACCCAGTACTTC. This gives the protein CSVSFSAANQETQYF. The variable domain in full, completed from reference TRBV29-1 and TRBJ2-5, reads SAVISQKPSRDICQRGTSLTIQCQVDSQVTMMFWYRQQPGQSLTLIATANQGSEATYESGFVIDKFPISRPNLTFSTLTVSNMSPEDSSIYLCSVSFSAANQETQYFGPGTRLLVL.

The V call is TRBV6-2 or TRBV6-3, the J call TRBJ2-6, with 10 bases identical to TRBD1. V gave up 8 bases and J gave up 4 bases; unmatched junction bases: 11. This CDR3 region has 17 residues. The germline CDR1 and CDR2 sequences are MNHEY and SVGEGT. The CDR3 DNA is TGTGCCAGCCACCCGGGACAGGGGAAATCCGGGGCCAACGTCCTGACTTTC. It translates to CASHPGQGKSGANVLTF.

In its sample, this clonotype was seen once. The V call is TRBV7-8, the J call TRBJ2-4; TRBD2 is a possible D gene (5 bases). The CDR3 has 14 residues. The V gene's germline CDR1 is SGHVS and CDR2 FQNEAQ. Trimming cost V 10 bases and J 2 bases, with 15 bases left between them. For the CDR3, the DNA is TGTGCCACTGCGTCGCGGGTAACCAAAAACATTCAGTACTTC. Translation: CATASRVTKNIQYF.

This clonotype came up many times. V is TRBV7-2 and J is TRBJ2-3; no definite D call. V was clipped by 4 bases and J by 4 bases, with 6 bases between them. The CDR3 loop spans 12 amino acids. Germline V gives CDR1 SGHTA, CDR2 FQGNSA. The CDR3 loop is CASSSPPDTQYF. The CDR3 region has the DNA TGTGCCAGCAGCTCCCCCCCAGATACGCAGTATTTT.

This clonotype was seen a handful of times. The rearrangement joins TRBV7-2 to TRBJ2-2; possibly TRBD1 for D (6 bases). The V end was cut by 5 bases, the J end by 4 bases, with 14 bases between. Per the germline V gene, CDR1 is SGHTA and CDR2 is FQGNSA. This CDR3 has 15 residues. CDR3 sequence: CASSTRRGTTGELFF. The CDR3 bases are TGTGCCAGCAGCACGCGTAGGGGGACCACCGGGGAGCTGTTTTTT.

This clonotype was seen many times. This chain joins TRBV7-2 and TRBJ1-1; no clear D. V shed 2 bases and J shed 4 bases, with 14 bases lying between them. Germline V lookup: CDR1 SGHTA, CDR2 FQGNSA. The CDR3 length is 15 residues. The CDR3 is CASSLLTYWGTEAFF. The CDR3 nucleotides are TGTGCCAGCAGCTTACTAACTTACTGGGGCACTGAAGCTTTCTTT.

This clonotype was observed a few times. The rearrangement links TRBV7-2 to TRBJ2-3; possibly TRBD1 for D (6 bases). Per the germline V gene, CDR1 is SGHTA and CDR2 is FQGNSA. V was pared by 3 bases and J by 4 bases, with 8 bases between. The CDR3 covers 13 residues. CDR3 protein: CASSFRQADTQYF. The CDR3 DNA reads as TGTGCCAGCAGCTTCAGACAGGCAGATACGCAGTATTTT.

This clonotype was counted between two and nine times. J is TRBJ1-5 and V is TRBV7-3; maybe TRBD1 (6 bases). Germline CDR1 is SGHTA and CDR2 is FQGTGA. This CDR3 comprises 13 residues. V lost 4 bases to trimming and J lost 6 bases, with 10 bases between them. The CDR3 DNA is TGTGCCAGCAGCTCACAGGGTGGTCAGCCCCAGCATTTT. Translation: CASSSQGGQPQHF.

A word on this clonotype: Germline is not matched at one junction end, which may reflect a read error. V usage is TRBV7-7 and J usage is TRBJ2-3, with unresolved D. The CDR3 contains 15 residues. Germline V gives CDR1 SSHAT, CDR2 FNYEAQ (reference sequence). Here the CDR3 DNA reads TGTGCTAGCAGCTCCGGAGACACCCGCACAGATACGCAGTATTTT. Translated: CASSSGDTRTDTQYF.

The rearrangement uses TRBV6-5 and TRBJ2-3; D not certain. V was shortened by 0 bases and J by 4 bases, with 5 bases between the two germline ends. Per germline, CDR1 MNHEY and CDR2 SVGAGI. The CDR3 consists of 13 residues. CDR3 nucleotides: TGTGCCAGCAGTTACTCATGGGCAGATACGCAGTATTTT. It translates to CASSYSWADTQYF.